Listed below are T cell receptor beta chains from one sample, sequenced in a study of T cells in Graves' hyperthyroidism and ophthalmopathy. TCRdb reprocessed the multiplex PCR reads with MiXCR, giving one entry per CDR3 protein. In the table there are about 740,000 distinct CDR3 sequences, 13% to 15% of which are singletons. Sequenced: blood. The source of these receptors is a woman aged 18-29 years with Graves' hyperthyroidism. The CDR3 runs from the conserved cysteine through the conserved F or W. A D gene is named only where the DNA matches it firmly. Clone size, where shown, is once, few, many, or a class for clones that have expanded.

TRBV27	few	TRBJ2-1	TRBD1	CASSGPQGVSHNEQFF	TGTGCCAGCAGTGGACCCCAGGGGGTCTCCCACAATGAGCAGTTCTTC
TRBV18	many	TRBJ1-1	NA	CASSPLAMNTEAFF	TGTGCCAGCTCACCTTTAGCCATGAACACTGAAGCTTTCTTT
TRBV20-1	many	TRBJ1-1	NA	CSARPDMNTEAFF	TGCAGTGCTAGACCAGATATGAACACTGAAGCTTTCTTT
TRBV27	many	TRBJ2-5	TRBD1	CASSGQNQETQYF	TGTGCCAGCTCGGGACAGAACCAAGAGACCCAGTACTTC
TRBV25-1	few	TRBJ1-2	NA	CASSDLRQNDGYTF	TGTGCCAGCAGTGACCTTCGACAGAATGATGGCTACACCTTC
TRBV11-2	many	TRBJ2-2	NA	CASSAASVGFGELFF	TGTGCCAGCAGCGCAGCATCGGTTGGGTTCGGGGAGCTGTTTTTT
TRBV27	few	TRBJ2-5	NA	CASSFTGIGETQYF	TGTGCCAGCAGTTTTACGGGTATCGGGGAGACCCAGTACTTC
TRBV12-3/TRBV12-4	NA	TRBJ2-1	TRBD2	CASSKREAGNEQFF	TGTGCCAGCAGCAAGCGGGAAGCGGGCAATGAGCAGTTCTTC
TRBV5-1	many	TRBJ2-3	NA	CASSLVSARVVTDTQYF	TGCGCCAGCAGCTTGGTGTCAGCTCGAGTGGTCACAGATACGCAGTATTTT
TRBV6-1	NA	TRBJ1-1	TRBD1	CASTHRGDNTEAFF	TGTGCCAGCACCCACAGGGGAGATAACACTGAAGCTTTCTTT
TRBV5-6	NA	TRBJ2-2	TRBD1	CASSLGQGATNTGELFF	TGTGCCAGCAGCTTAGGACAGGGGGCGACGAACACCGGGGAGCTGTTTTTT
TRBV25-1	NA	TRBJ1-4	NA	CASSERWGGSAEKLFF	TGTGCCAGCAGTGAAAGGTGGGGGGGCTCCGCCGAAAAACTGTTTTTT
TRBV4-2	NA	TRBJ1-1	NA	CASTSMGTQTANTEAFF	TGTGCCAGCACTTCAATGGGAACCCAGACAGCGAACACTGAAGCTTTCTTT
TRBV2	many	TRBJ2-2	TRBD2	CASSVGGRATGELFF	TGTGCCAGCAGTGTGGGCGGGAGGGCCACCGGGGAGCTGTTTTTT
TRBV6-2/TRBV6-3	many	TRBJ1-2	TRBD1	CASSYSNWDRKGYTF	TGTGCCAGCAGTTACTCGAACTGGGACAGAAAAGGCTACACCTTC
TRBV5-1	many	TRBJ2-7	TRBD1	CASSLAGQGTSYEQYF	TGCGCCAGCAGCTTGGCCGGACAGGGAACCTCCTACGAGCAGTACTTC
TRBV5-1	many	TRBJ1-6	TRBD1	CASSYFARDRGLHMNSPLHF	TGCGCCAGCAGCTACTTCGCCCGGGACAGGGGCCTCCATATGAATTCACCCCTCCACTTT
TRBV4-3	NA	TRBJ1-2	NA	CASSLSRGDYGYTF	TGCGCCAGCAGCCTCTCGAGGGGCGACTATGGCTACACCTTC
TRBV28	many	TRBJ2-5	NA	CASSLLEETQYF	TGTGCCAGCAGTCTTCTAGAAGAGACCCAGTACTTC
TRBV6-1	many	TRBJ2-5	NA	CASSGAETQYF	TGTGCCAGCAGTGGAGCGGAGACCCAGTACTTC
TRBV20-1	many	TRBJ2-7	TRBD2	CSARGGSGSYEQYF	TGCAGTGCTAGAGGAGGTAGCGGGTCTTACGAGCAGTACTTC
TRBV6-1	few	TRBJ2-5	NA	CASSPRFKETQYF	TGTGCCAGCAGCCCCCGATTTAAAGAGACCCAGTACTTC
TRBV7-7	many	TRBJ2-7	NA	CASSPQGPLDEQYF	TGTGCTAGCAGCCCACAGGGCCCGCTAGACGAGCAGTACTTC